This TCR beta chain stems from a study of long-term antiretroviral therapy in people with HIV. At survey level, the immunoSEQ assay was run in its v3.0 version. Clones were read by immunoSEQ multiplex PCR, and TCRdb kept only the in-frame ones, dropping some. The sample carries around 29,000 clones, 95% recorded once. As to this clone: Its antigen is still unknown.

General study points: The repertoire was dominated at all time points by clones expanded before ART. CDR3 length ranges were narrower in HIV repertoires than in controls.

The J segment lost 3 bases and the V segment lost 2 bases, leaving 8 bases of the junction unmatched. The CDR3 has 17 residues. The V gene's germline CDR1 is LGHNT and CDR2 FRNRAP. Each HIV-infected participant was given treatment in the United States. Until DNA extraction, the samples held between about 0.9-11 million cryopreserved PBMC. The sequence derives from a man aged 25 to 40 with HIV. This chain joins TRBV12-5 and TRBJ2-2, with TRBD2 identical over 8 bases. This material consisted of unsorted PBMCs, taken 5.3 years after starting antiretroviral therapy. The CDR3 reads CASGLMVAGTHTGELFF. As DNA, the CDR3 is TGTGCTAGTGGTTTGATGGTAGCGGGAACTCACACCGGGGAGCTGTTTTTT.